This T cell receptor beta chain was captured in a study of prognosis after radiotherapy for stage I lung cancer. Whole-study context: Tumor types were squamous cell carcinoma in roughly seven patients, adenocarcinoma in over 10. Study findings and constraints: Lower Shannon entropy after stereotactic body radiation therapy was observed in patients who went on to develop distant metastases.

On this clonotype: Its antigen remains unidentified. This may be a read error: a much more frequent sequence differs by one nucleotide.

The TCR beta CDR3 region was amplified from genomic DNA, with two rounds of multiplex PCR being used for the amplification. The authors ran first-round PCR with primers specific to each TRBV and TRBJ gene. TCRdb itself ran the multiplex PCR reads through MiXCR, one entry per CDR3 protein. This table has 31,000 or so distinct CDR3 sequences, over 40% appearing once. Sequenced material: PBMCs, taken before or after stereotactic body radiation therapy (not recorded which). The sequence derives from a donor over 45 with non-small cell lung cancer.

The CDR3 sequence: CANADTQYF. CDR3 in DNA: TGTGCCAACGCAGATACGCAGTATTTT. This rearrangement joins TRBV9 to TRBJ2-3; the D is unclear. This CDR3 spans 9 amino acids. Germline CDR1 SGDLS, CDR2 YYNGEE. V dropped 9 bases and J dropped 4 bases, with 3 bases sitting between them. Full variable domain (rest looked up from reference TRBV9 and TRBJ2-3): DSGVTQTPKHLITATGQRVTLRCSPRSGDLSVYWYQQSLDQGLQFLIQYYNGEERAKGNILERFSAQQFPDLHSELNLSSLELGDSALYFCANADTQYFGPGTRLTVL.